What follows are 6 T cell receptor beta chains derived from one specimen sequenced in a study of blood T cell repertoires in COVID-19. This table comes from immunoSEQ multiplex PCR, and its TCRdb copy is limited to in-frame clones, with some not included. The table shows roughly 150,000 clones, with over 70% occurring only once. Source material: peripheral blood. The receptors shown here come from a man between 50 and 59 years old with active or convalescent COVID-19.

The J gene is TRBJ2-2, the V gene TRBV2, with 8 bases aligning to TRBD2. The CDR3 consists of 15 residues. Germline V gene lookup returns CDR1 SNHLY and CDR2 FYNNEI. Losses at the gene ends were 6 bases for V and 6 bases for J; bases not matched to a gene: 9. The DNA of the CDR3 is TGTGCCAGCAGGGAATGGACTAGCTACCCCGGGGAGCTGTTTTTT. Translating gives CASREWTSYPGELFF.

The genes are TRBV11-2 and TRBJ2-5; 10 bases are shared with TRBD2. V shed 0 bases and J 11 bases; nucleotides not matched to a gene: 6. Germline V CDR1 and CDR2: SGHAT, FQNNGV. The CDR3 length is 14 residues. CDR3 coding DNA: TGTGCCAGCAGCTTAGACCTGACTAGCGGGCCGCAGTACTTC. It yields the protein CASSLDLTSGPQYF.

The chain recombines TRBV7-9 with TRBJ1-4; 9 bases agree with TRBD1. Trimming at V came to 3 bases and at J to 2 bases, leaving 4 bases not matched to a gene. The CDR3 consists of 16 residues. Germline V lookup: CDR1 SEHNR, CDR2 FQNEAQ (reference sequence). DNA of the CDR3: TGTGCCAGCAGCTTGGGGACAGGGACGACTAATGAAAAACTGTTTTTT. As protein: CASSLGTGTTNEKLFF.

The chain has TRBV6-5 and TRBJ1-1, with D tentatively TRBD1 (5 bases). The CDR3 is made up of 15 amino acids. V lost 5 bases to trimming and J lost 1 base, with 14 bases between them. The V gene's germline CDR1 is MNHEY and CDR2 SVGAGI. For the CDR3, the DNA is TGTGCCAGCAGTACTACAGGCATTTCGAACACTGAAGCTTTCTTT. Translated: CASSTTGISNTEAFF.

The chain links TRBV28 to TRBJ2-5, with 14 bases identical to TRBD2. CDR1 is MDHEN and CDR2 is SYDVKM in the germline V gene. Germline trimming cut 6 bases from V and 4 bases from J; bases unmatched to any gene: 10. The CDR3 is 17 amino acids. The CDR3 nucleotides read TGTGCCAGCAGCGTCGGGACTAGCGGGAGAGTGGGAGAGACCCAGTACTTC. Its translation: CASSVGTSGRVGETQYF.

This clone was counted a single time. The chain employs TRBV6-6 and TRBJ1-2; D may be TRBD1 (5 bases). Germline lookup yields CDR1 MNHNY and CDR2 SVGAGI (reference sequence). There are 16 residues in the CDR3. Between the trimmed V and J ends, which lost 2 bases and 4 bases, there was a span of 17 bases. The CDR3 DNA reads TGTGCCAGCAGTTACCCGAATCCTGACAGAGCCTATGGCTACACCTTC. Protein sequence: CASSYPNPDRAYGYTF.